Listed below are T cell receptor beta chains from one sample, sequenced in a study of breast tumors, draining lymph nodes, adjacent tissues. TCRdb independently ran MiXCR on the multiplex PCR reads; one entry per CDR3 protein. The repertoire consists of some 49,000 distinct CDR3 sequences, with under 25% occurring once and the leading ten covering 8%. The sample comprised breast tumor tissue. The receptors originated from a female donor with breast cancer. Some clones in this sample may be carry-over from other donors' samples. Both conserved end residues are part of each CDR3. D genes are given only for firm matches. A clone size is listed for some rows: how often the clone was seen (once, few, many), or a class if it is expanded.

size	J	V	D	DNA	CDR3
.	TRBJ2-1	TRBV5-1	.	TGCGCCAGCAGTAAAGGACGGCAGGGCAACAATGAGCAGTTCTTC	CASSKGRQGNNEQFF
many	TRBJ2-7	TRBV10-3	TRBD1	TGTGCCATCAGTGATTCCTATCGACAGGGGACAGCCTACGAGCAGTACTTC	CAISDSYRQGTAYEQYF
many	TRBJ2-3	TRBV6-6	TRBD1	TGTGCCAGCGGGTCCGGGACAGGGGAGGCAGATACGCAGTATTTT	CASGSGTGEADTQYF
many	TRBJ1-5	TRBV6-5	TRBD1	TGTGCCAGCAGTTACAGGACAGGTGCGGGCAATCAGCCCCAGCATTTT	CASSYRTGAGNQPQHF
.	TRBJ2-3	TRBV9	TRBD2	TGTGCCAGCAGCGTAGAAGGTGCGGGGGTAAGGGATACGCAGTATTTT	CASSVEGAGVRDTQYF
.	TRBJ2-1	TRBV18	.	TGTGCCAGCTCACCGTCGACTCGGGAGCAGTTCTTC	CASSPSTREQFF
many	TRBJ2-2	TRBV10-3	TRBD1	TGTGCCATCAGCGCCGACAGGGTGAACACCGGGGAGCTGTTTTTT	CAISADRVNTGELFF
many	TRBJ1-2	TRBV3-1	TRBD1	TGTGCCAGCAGCGGACAGGAGGAAAACTATGGCTACACCTTC	CASSGQEENYGYTF
few	TRBJ2-5	TRBV11-2	TRBD1	TGTGCCAGCAGAACCGACAGGGAAAAAGTGACCCAGTACTTC	CASRTDREKVTQYF
many	TRBJ2-7	TRBV10-3	.	TGTGCCATCAGTATAGGGTCGGGAGAGCAGTACTTC	CAISIGSGEQYF
many	TRBJ1-4	TRBV20-1	.	TGCAGTGCTACGCCGGACGGGGATGAAAAACTGTTTTTT	CSATPDGDEKLFF
many	TRBJ1-2	TRBV5-5	TRBD1	TGTGCCAGCAGATTAACCGGGACAGACTATGGCTACACCTTC	CASRLTGTDYGYTF
many	TRBJ1-2	TRBV7-3	.	TGTGCCAGCAGCCCATCTACCTGGCCGGGGCCTGGCTACACCTTC	CASSPSTWPGPGYTF
medium-sized	TRBJ1-3	TRBV11-2	.	TGTGCCAGCAGCGTTGAATTTTCCTCTGGAAACACCATATATTTT	CASSVEFSSGNTIYF
.	TRBJ2-1	TRBV27	.	TGTGCCAGCAGTTTAACCGGACCGCCTCATGAGCAGTTCTTC	CASSLTGPPHEQFF
few	TRBJ2-1	TRBV25-1	TRBD2	TGTGCCAGCAGTGACTCGGGGGGGGGGGTCCACAATGAGCAGTTCTTC	CASSDSGGGVHNEQFF
many	TRBJ2-7	TRBV9	.	TGTGCCAGCAGCGTAGGTCGGGTTAACTACGAGCAGTACTTC	CASSVGRVNYEQYF
many	TRBJ1-5	TRBV19	.	TGTGCCAGTAGTTTCGGGGATCAGCCCCAGCATTTT	CASSFGDQPQHF
many	TRBJ1-3	TRBV14	TRBD1	TGTGCCAGCAGCCAAGTCAGGGGGACTGGAAACACCATATATTTT	CASSQVRGTGNTIYF
many	TRBJ1-4	TRBV29-1	.	TGCAGCGTACTAGGGGAAAAACTGTTTTTT	CSVLGEKLFF
medium-sized	TRBJ2-7	TRBV7-9	.	TGTGCCAGCAGCTTAGCGATCCACGAGCAGTACTTC	CASSLAIHEQYF
.	TRBJ2-7	TRBV2	TRBD1	TGTGCCAGCAGTTACCGAGGACAGGGCGACGAGCAGTACTTC	CASSYRGQGDEQYF
many	TRBJ1-2	TRBV7-2	.	TGTGCCAGCAGCTTCGTCGGGGGCACACATGGCTACACCTTC	CASSFVGGTHGYTF
.	TRBJ1-6	TRBV20-1	.	TGCAGTGCTAGAGATCTCCGGACACCAACTCTGAGCTCCTATAATTCACCCCTCCACTTT	CSARDLRTPTLSSYNSPLHF
many	TRBJ1-2	TRBV27	.	TGTGCCAGCAGTTTAACCCATAGTTACCCTTACGGCTACACCTTC	CASSLTHSYPYGYTF
.	TRBJ2-2	TRBV14	TRBD1	TGTGCCAGCAGCCACAGGACAGGGGGCCAGGCTGGCACCGGGGAGCTGTTTTTT	CASSHRTGGQAGTGELFF
.	TRBJ2-1	TRBV24-1	.	TGTGCCACCAGTGATTTGCAACCGGGTAGAAAGAATGAGCAGTTCTTC	CATSDLQPGRKNEQFF
many	TRBJ2-7	TRBV6-1	TRBD1	TGTGCCACCAGGACACAGGGGTACCCCTACGAGCAGTACTTC	CATRTQGYPYEQYF
many	TRBJ2-5	TRBV4-1	TRBD2	TGCGCCAGCAGCCCATGGGGGCGGGGGGGCAAGGAGACCCAGTACTTC	CASSPWGRGGKETQYF
many	TRBJ1-5	TRBV20-1	TRBD1	TGCAGTGCTAGTTCTCGGACAGGACATAGCAATCAGCCCCAGCATTTT	CSASSRTGHSNQPQHF
many	TRBJ2-7	TRBV7-2	TRBD1	TGTGCCAGCAGCTTTACGAGGGGGCCGTCCTACGAGCAGTACTTC	CASSFTRGPSYEQYF
many	TRBJ1-2	TRBV5-5	.	TGTGCCAGCAGCTTGGGAGGGAGCTATGGCTACACCTTC	CASSLGGSYGYTF
many	TRBJ2-7	TRBV27	TRBD2	TGTGCCAGCAGTGGGACTAGCGATTTCGGCGAGCAGTACTTC	CASSGTSDFGEQYF
many	TRBJ2-3	TRBV10-2	.	TGCGCCACCTCCAGCGCAGATACGCAGTATTTT	CATSSADTQYF
.	TRBJ2-6	TRBV29-1	.	TGCAGCGCTGGTAGTGGGGCCAACGTCCTGACTTTC	CSAGSGANVLTF
.	TRBJ1-6	TRBV6-5	TRBD1	TGTGCCAGCAGACGGTCACAGGGGACGGGGGGCGATTCACCCCTCCACTTT	CASRRSQGTGGDSPLHF
.	TRBJ1-1	TRBV7-9	.	TGTGCCAGCAGCTTAGGTTGGGGACGAAGCACTGAAGCTTTCTTT	CASSLGWGRSTEAFF
many	TRBJ2-7	TRBV20-1	.	TGCAGTGCTGATGGTGGTAAAGGATACGAGCAGTACTTC	CSADGGKGYEQYF
many	TRBJ2-5	TRBV12-3/TRBV12-4	.	TGTGCCAGCAGTTTTTGGCGGCAAGAGACCCAGTACTTC	CASSFWRQETQYF
.	TRBJ2-1	TRBV7-3	.	TGTGCCAGCAGCCAGACGTGGGGAGGTGAGCAGTTCTTC	CASSQTWGGEQFF
many	TRBJ1-2	TRBV3-1	.	TGTGCCAGCAGCCAAGTTTCCCGCGGGGGATTTGGCTACACCTTC	CASSQVSRGGFGYTF
many	TRBJ2-3	TRBV29-1	.	TGCAGCGTTGGTCCACTTCGCACAGATACGCAGTATTTT	CSVGPLRTDTQYF
many	TRBJ1-3	TRBV6-1	.	TGTGCCAGCAGTGAACAGGTCCACTCTGGAAACACCATATATTTT	CASSEQVHSGNTIYF
many	TRBJ1-2	TRBV20-1	.	TGCAGTGCTAGAGAGGGGGGGAATTCTGGTGGCTACACCTTC	CSAREGGNSGGYTF
many	TRBJ2-6	TRBV20-1	.	TGCAGTGCTAGAGATGCAGGGTCTGGGGCCAACGTCCTGACTTTC	CSARDAGSGANVLTF
.	TRBJ1-1	TRBV9	.	TGTGCCAGCAGCGTAAATGCCGTCATGAACACTGAAGCTTTCTTT	CASSVNAVMNTEAFF
many	TRBJ2-3	TRBV9	TRBD2	TGTGCCAGCAGCGGAAGCGGGAGCAGCACAGATACGCAGTATTTT	CASSGSGSSTDTQYF
many	TRBJ2-3	TRBV7-9	.	TGTGCCAGCAGCTTAGGCGAGCAGACGCAGTATTTT	CASSLGEQTQYF
many	TRBJ1-2	TRBV18	TRBD1	TGTGCCAGCTCACTTGACAGGGGCTCTGACTATGGCTACACCTTC	CASSLDRGSDYGYTF
many	TRBJ1-5	TRBV12-3/TRBV12-4	.	TGTGCCAGCAGTTCAGGTATTAGGGCTCAGCCCCAGCATTTT	CASSSGIRAQPQHF